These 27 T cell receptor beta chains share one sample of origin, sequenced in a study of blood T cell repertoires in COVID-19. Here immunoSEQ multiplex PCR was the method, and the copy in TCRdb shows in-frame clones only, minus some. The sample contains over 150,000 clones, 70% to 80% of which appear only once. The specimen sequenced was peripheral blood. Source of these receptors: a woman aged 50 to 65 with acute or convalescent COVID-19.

The DNA of the CDR3 is TGTGCCAGCACCCTTTACGGACTAGCGGGGGCCAGGGGCACCGGGGAGCTGTTTTTT. Amino acids: CASTLYGLAGARGTGELFF. The genes are TRBV28 and TRBJ2-2; 13 bases map to TRBD2. With V trimmed by 7 bases and J by 4 bases, 15 bases remained unmatched. The CDR3 spans 19 residues. The V gene's germline CDR1 is MDHEN and CDR2 SYDVKM.

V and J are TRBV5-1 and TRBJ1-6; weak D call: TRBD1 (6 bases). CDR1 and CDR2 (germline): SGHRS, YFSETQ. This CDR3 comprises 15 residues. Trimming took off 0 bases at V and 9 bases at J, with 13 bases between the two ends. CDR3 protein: CASSLEGGKGSPLHF. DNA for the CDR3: TGCGCCAGCAGCTTGGAAGGGGGAAAAGGTTCACCCCTCCACTTT.

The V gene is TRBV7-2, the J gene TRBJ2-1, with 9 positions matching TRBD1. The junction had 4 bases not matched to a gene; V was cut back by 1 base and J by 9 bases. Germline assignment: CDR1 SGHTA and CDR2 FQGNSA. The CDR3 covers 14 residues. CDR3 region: CASSLVAGQGEQFF. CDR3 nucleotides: TGTGCCAGCAGCTTAGTGGCGGGACAGGGTGAGCAGTTCTTC.

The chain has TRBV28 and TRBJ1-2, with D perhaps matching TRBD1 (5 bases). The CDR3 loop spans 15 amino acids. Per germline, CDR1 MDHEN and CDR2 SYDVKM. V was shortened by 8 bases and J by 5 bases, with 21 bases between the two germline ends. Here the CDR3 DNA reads TGTGCCAGCTCCCCGGGGGACCGCCCTCAATATGGCTACACCTTC. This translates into CASSPGDRPQYGYTF.

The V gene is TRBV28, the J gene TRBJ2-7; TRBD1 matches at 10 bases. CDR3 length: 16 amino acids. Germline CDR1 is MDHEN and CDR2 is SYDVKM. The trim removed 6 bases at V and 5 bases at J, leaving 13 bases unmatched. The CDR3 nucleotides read TGTGCCAGCAGACCAAGACTCCGGGACAGGGGCAACGAGCAGTACTTC. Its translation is CASRPRLRDRGNEQYF. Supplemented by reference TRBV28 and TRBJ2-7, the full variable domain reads DVKVTQSSRYLVKRTGEKVFLECVQDMDHENMFWYRQDPGLGLRLIYFSYDVKMKEKGDIPEGYSVSREKKERFSLILESASTNQTSMYLCASRPRLRDRGNEQYFGPGTRLTVT.

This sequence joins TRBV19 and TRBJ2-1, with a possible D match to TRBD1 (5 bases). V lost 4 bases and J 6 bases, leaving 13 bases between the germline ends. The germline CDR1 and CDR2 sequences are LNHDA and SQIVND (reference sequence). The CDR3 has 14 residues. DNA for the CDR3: TGTGCCAGTAGTACCCAACCAGACAGCAATGAGCAGTTCTTC. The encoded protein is CASSTQPDSNEQFF.

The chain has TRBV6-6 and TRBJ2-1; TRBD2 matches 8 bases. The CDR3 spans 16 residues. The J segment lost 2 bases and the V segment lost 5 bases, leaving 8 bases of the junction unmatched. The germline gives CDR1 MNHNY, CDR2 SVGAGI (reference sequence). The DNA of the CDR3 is TGTGCCAGCAGTCCTCGGCCCGGGAGGGCCTACAATGAGCAGTTCTTC. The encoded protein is CASSPRPGRAYNEQFF.

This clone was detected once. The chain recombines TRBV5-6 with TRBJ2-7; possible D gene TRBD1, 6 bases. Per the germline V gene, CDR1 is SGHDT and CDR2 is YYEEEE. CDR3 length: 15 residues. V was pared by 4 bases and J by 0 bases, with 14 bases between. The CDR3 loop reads CASSPGTYLSYEQYF. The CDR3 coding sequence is TGTGCCAGCAGCCCCGGGACATACCTCTCCTACGAGCAGTACTTC.

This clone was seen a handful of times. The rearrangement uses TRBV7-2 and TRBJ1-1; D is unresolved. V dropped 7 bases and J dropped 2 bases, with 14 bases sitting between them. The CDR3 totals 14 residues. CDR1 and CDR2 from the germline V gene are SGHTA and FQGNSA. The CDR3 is CASITGGSNTEAFF. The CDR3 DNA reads TGTGCCAGCATCACCGGCGGCAGTAACACTGAAGCTTTCTTT.

The CDR3 coding sequence is TGTGCCAGTAGTTCCCCCCCGGGGACAGGGGGCGAACAGCCCCAGCATTTT. It codes for CASSSPPGTGGEQPQHF. The rearrangement links TRBV19 to TRBJ1-5; TRBD1 agrees at 12 bases. The CDR3 consists of 17 residues. The germline CDR1 and CDR2 sequences are LNHDA and SQIVND (reference sequence). Germline trimming cut 5 bases from V and 7 bases from J; bases unmatched to any gene: 12.

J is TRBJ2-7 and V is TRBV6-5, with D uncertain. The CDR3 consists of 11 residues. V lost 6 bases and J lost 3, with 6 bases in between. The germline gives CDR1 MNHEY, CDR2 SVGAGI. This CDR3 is CASRSLYEQYF. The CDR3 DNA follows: TGTGCCAGCAGATCCCTCTACGAGCAGTACTTC.

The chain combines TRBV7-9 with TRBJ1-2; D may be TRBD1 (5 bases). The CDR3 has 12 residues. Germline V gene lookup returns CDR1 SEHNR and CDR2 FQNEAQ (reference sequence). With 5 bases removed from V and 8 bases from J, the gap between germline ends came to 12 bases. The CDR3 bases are TGTGCCAGCAGCCCCCAGGGACTAGGCTACACCTTC. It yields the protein CASSPQGLGYTF.

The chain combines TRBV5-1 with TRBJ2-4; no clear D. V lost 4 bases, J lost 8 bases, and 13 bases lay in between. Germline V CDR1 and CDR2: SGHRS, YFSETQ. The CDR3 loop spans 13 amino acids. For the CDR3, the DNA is TGCGCCAGCAGCCTAGAACCCTGGGACATTCAGTACTTC. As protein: CASSLEPWDIQYF.

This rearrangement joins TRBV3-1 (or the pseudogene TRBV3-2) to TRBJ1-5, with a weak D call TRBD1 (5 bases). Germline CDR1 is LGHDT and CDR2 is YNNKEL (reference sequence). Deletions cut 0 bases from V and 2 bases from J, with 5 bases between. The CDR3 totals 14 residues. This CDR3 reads CASSQEGGNQPQHF. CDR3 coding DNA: TGTGCCAGCAGCCAAGAAGGGGGCAATCAGCCCCAGCATTTT.

CDR3 amino acids: CASNREEGQGYTF. DNA of the CDR3: TGTGCCAGCAATAGGGAGGAGGGTCAAGGCTACACCTTC. The chain has TRBV25-1 and TRBJ1-2, with D uncertain. There are 13 residues in the CDR3. Germline CDR1 is MGHDK and CDR2 is SYGVNS. The V gene lost 7 bases and the J gene lost 8 bases, with 17 bases spanning the gap.

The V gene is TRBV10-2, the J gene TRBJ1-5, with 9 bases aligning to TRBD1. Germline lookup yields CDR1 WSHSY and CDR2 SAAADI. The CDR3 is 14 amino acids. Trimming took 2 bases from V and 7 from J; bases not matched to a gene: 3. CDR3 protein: CASSEGQGFQPQHF. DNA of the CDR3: TGCGCCAGCAGTGAGGGACAGGGGTTCCAGCCCCAGCATTTT.

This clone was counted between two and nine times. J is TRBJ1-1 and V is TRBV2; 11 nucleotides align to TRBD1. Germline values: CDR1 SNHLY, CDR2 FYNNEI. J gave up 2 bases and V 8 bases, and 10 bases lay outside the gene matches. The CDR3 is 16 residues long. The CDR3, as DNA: TGTGCCAGCGGACCGGGACAGGGGGGATCTAACACTGAAGCTTTCTTT. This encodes CASGPGQGGSNTEAFF.

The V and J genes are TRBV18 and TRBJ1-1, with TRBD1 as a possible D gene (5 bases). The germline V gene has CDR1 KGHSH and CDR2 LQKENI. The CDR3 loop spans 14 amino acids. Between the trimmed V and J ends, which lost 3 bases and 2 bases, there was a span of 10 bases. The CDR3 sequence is CASSPQGSNTEAFF. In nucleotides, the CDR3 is TGTGCCAGCTCACCTCAGGGTTCTAACACTGAAGCTTTCTTT.

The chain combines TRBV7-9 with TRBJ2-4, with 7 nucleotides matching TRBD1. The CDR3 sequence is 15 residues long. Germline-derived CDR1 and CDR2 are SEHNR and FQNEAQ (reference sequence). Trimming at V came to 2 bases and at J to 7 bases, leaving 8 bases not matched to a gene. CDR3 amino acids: CASSLREGAGNIQYF. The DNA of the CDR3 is TGTGCCAGCAGCTTAAGAGAGGGGGCCGGGAACATTCAGTACTTC.

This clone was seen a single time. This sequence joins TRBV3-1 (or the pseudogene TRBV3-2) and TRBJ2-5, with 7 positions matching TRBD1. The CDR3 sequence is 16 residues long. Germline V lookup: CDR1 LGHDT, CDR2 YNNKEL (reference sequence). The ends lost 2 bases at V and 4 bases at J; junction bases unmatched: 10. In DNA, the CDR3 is TGTGCCAGCAGCCAAAATGAAGACAGGGACGGAGAGACCCAGTACTTC. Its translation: CASSQNEDRDGETQYF.

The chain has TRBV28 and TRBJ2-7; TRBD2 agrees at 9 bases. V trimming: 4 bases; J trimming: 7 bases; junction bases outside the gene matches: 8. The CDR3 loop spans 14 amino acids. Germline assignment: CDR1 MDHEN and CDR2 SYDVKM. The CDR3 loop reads CASSSQSGGSEQYF. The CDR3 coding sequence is TGTGCCAGCAGTTCACAGAGCGGGGGGAGTGAGCAGTACTTC.

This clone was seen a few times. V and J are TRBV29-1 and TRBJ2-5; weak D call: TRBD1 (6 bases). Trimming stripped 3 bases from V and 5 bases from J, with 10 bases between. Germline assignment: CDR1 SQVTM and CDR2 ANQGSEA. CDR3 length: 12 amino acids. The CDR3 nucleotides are TGCAGCGTTGAGATTCAGGGGGAGACCCAGTACTTC. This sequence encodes CSVEIQGETQYF.

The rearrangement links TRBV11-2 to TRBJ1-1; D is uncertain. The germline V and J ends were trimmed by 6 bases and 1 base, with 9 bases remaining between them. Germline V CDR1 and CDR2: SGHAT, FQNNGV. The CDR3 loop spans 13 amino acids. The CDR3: CASSTSGNTEAFF. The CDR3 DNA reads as TGTGCCAGCAGTACCTCCGGGAACACTGAAGCTTTCTTT. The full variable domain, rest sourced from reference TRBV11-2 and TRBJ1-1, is EAGVAQSPRYKIIEKRQSVAFWCNPISGHATLYWYQQILGQGPKLLIQFQNNGVVDDSQLPKDRFSAERLKGVDSTLKIQPAKLEDSAVYLCASSTSGNTEAFFGQGTRLTVV.

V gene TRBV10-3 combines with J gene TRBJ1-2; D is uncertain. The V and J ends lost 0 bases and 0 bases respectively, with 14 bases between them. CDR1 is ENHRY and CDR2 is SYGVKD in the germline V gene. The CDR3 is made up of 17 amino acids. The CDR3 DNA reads TGTGCCATCAGTGAGTCGGAGGGCGGGCGACCTAACTATGGCTACACCTTC. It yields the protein CAISESEGGRPNYGYTF.

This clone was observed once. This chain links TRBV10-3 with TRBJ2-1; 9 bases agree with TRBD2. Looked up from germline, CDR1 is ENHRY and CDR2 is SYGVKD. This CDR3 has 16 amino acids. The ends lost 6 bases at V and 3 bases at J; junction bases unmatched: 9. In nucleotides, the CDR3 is TGTGCCATCAGCGAATCTTTAGCGGGAGTCTACAATGAGCAGTTCTTC. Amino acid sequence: CAISESLAGVYNEQFF.

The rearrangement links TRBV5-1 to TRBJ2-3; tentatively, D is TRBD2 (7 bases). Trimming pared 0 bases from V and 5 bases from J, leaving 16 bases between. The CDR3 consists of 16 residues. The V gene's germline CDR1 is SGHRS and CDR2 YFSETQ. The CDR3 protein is CASSLAAGASQDTQYF. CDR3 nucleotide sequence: TGCGCCAGCAGCTTGGCGGCGGGGGCCTCCCAAGATACGCAGTATTTT.

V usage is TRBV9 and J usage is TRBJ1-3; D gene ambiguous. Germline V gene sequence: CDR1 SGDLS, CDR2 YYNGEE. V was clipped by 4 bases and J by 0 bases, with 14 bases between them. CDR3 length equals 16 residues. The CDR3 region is CASSPSLTGSGNTIYF. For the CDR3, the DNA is TGTGCCAGCAGCCCCTCGCTTACTGGCTCTGGAAACACCATATATTTT.